Listed below are T cell receptor beta chains from one sample, sequenced in a study of naive CD8 T cells in extremely preterm neonates. Libraries were prepared by immunoSEQ multiplex PCR; TCRdb keeps only in-frame clonotypes and omits some of them. This table holds 4,200 or so clones, approximately 97% found once. Sequencing used naive CD8+ T cells from blood. These receptors were taken from a human donor in good health. Both conserved end residues are part of each CDR3. The D gene is left open where the match is weak. The size of a clone is reported for some rows only, either as once, few or many, or as a class for expanded clones.

clone size: NA
D gene: NA
V gene: TRBV27
J gene: TRBJ2-1
CDR3 protein: CASSLSRQGEQFF
CDR3 DNA: TGTGCCAGCAGTTTATCACGGCAGGGGGAGCAGTTCTTC

clone size: NA
D gene: NA
V gene: TRBV5-1
J gene: TRBJ2-3
CDR3 protein: CASSPNVEGTDTQYF
CDR3 DNA: TGCGCCAGCAGCCCAAATGTAGAGGGCACAGATACGCAGTATTTT

clone size: NA
D gene: TRBD1
V gene: TRBV4-1
J gene: TRBJ2-5
CDR3 protein: CASSSRDRDETQYF
CDR3 DNA: TGCGCCAGCAGCTCCCGGGACAGGGATGAGACCCAGTACTTC

clone size: NA
D gene: TRBD1
V gene: TRBV27
J gene: TRBJ1-5
CDR3 protein: CASSPRTGGESAQHF
CDR3 DNA: TGTGCCAGCAGTCCTCGGACAGGGGGGGAATCAGCCCAGCATTTT

clone size: NA
D gene: TRBD2
V gene: TRBV7-8
J gene: TRBJ2-3
CDR3 protein: CASSLEISGGHADTQYF
CDR3 DNA: TGTGCCAGCAGCTTAGAAATTAGCGGGGGGCACGCAGATACGCAGTATTTT

clone size: NA
D gene: TRBD2
V gene: TRBV9
J gene: TRBJ2-3
CDR3 protein: CASSVRAGGPADTQYF
CDR3 DNA: TGTGCCAGCAGCGTCCGAGCGGGGGGGCCTGCAGATACGCAGTATTTT

clone size: once
D gene: NA
V gene: TRBV4-2
J gene: TRBJ1-1
CDR3 protein: CASSQGRGNTEAFF
CDR3 DNA: TGTGCCAGCAGCCAAGGCCGGGGGAACACTGAAGCTTTCTTT

clone size: once
D gene: TRBD1
V gene: TRBV7-3
J gene: TRBJ2-3
CDR3 protein: CASSWDRGTDTQYF
CDR3 DNA: TGTGCCAGCAGCTGGGACAGGGGCACAGATACGCAGTATTTT

clone size: NA
D gene: NA
V gene: TRBV4-1
J gene: TRBJ2-5
CDR3 protein: CASSQDPGKSQETQYF
CDR3 DNA: TGCGCCAGCAGCCAAGATCCGGGAAAGAGCCAAGAGACCCAGTACTTC

clone size: NA
D gene: TRBD1
V gene: TRBV4-3
J gene: TRBJ1-3
CDR3 protein: CASSQEPTGLSGNTIYF
CDR3 DNA: TGCGCCAGCAGCCAAGAACCGACAGGGCTCTCTGGAAACACCATATATTTT

clone size: NA
D gene: NA
V gene: TRBV7-6
J gene: TRBJ1-3
CDR3 protein: CASSLEAVSSGNTIYF
CDR3 DNA: TGTGCCAGCAGCTTAGAGGCGGTTAGCTCTGGAAACACCATATATTTT

clone size: NA
D gene: TRBD2
V gene: TRBV28
J gene: TRBJ2-1
CDR3 protein: CASSLPLRGIDEQFF
CDR3 DNA: TGTGCCAGCAGTTTACCCTTGCGGGGGATCGATGAGCAGTTCTTC

clone size: NA
D gene: NA
V gene: TRBV4-1
J gene: TRBJ1-6
CDR3 protein: CASSQGRNSPLHF
CDR3 DNA: TGCGCCAGCAGCCAAGGTCGTAATTCACCCCTCCACTTT

clone size: NA
D gene: NA
V gene: TRBV2
J gene: TRBJ2-5
CDR3 protein: CASSDERDFQETQYF
CDR3 DNA: TGTGCCAGCAGTGACGAACGGGACTTCCAAGAGACCCAGTACTTC

clone size: NA
D gene: NA
V gene: TRBV7-9
J gene: TRBJ1-3
CDR3 protein: CASSPQGELSGNTIYF
CDR3 DNA: TGTGCCAGCAGCCCGCAGGGTGAGCTCTCTGGAAACACCATATATTTT

clone size: NA
D gene: TRBD1
V gene: TRBV4-1
J gene: TRBJ1-2
CDR3 protein: CASSQKATGETGYTF
CDR3 DNA: TGCGCCAGCAGCCAAAAGGCGACAGGGGAAACTGGCTACACCTTC

clone size: NA
D gene: TRBD2
V gene: TRBV6-1
J gene: TRBJ2-7
CDR3 protein: CASSGYRAPGGEQYF
CDR3 DNA: TGTGCCAGCAGTGGTTACAGAGCCCCGGGAGGCGAGCAGTACTTC

clone size: NA
D gene: TRBD2
V gene: TRBV6-1
J gene: TRBJ2-3
CDR3 protein: CASPGGGGETDTQYF
CDR3 DNA: TGTGCCAGCCCGGGGGGGGGCGGTGAAACAGATACGCAGTATTTT

clone size: NA
D gene: NA
V gene: TRBV11-2
J gene: TRBJ2-3
CDR3 protein: CASSLDIPDTQYF
CDR3 DNA: TGTGCCAGCAGCTTAGATATCCCAGATACGCAGTATTTT

clone size: NA
D gene: NA
V gene: TRBV4-3
J gene: TRBJ1-2
CDR3 protein: CASSQSRTANYGYTF
CDR3 DNA: TGCGCCAGCAGCCAATCAAGGACAGCGAACTATGGCTACACCTTC

clone size: NA
D gene: NA
V gene: TRBV19
J gene: TRBJ1-3
CDR3 protein: CASLGTSTGNTIYF
CDR3 DNA: TGTGCCAGTCTCGGGACTTCGACTGGAAACACCATATATTTT

clone size: NA
D gene: TRBD1
V gene: TRBV28
J gene: TRBJ2-2
CDR3 protein: CASSADRVDTGELFF
CDR3 DNA: TGTGCCAGCAGTGCGGACAGGGTCGACACCGGGGAGCTGTTTTTT

clone size: NA
D gene: NA
V gene: TRBV9
J gene: TRBJ1-6
CDR3 protein: CASSERSYNSPLHF
CDR3 DNA: TGTGCCAGCAGCGAGAGGTCCTATAATTCACCCCTCCACTTT

clone size: NA
D gene: TRBD1
V gene: TRBV4-1
J gene: TRBJ2-2
CDR3 protein: CASSGRDRGNTGELFF
CDR3 DNA: TGCGCCAGCAGCGGCCGGGACAGGGGAAACACCGGGGAGCTGTTTTTT

clone size: NA
D gene: NA
V gene: TRBV9
J gene: TRBJ2-1
CDR3 protein: CASSPGTEQFF
CDR3 DNA: TGTGCCAGCAGCCCCGGTACTGAGCAGTTCTTC

clone size: NA
D gene: NA
V gene: TRBV16
J gene: TRBJ2-3
CDR3 protein: CASSHFRGGTDTQYF
CDR3 DNA: TGTGCCAGCAGCCATTTTCGGGGAGGCACAGATACGCAGTATTTT

clone size: NA
D gene: NA
V gene: TRBV4-1
J gene: TRBJ2-1
CDR3 protein: CASSLSRESSYNEQFF
CDR3 DNA: TGCGCCAGCAGCCTATCCCGGGAAAGCTCCTACAATGAGCAGTTCTTC

clone size: NA
D gene: TRBD1
V gene: TRBV2
J gene: TRBJ2-3
CDR3 protein: CASSEGQGAVTDTQYF
CDR3 DNA: TGTGCCAGCAGTGAAGGACAGGGGGCGGTGACAGATACGCAGTATTTT

clone size: NA
D gene: NA
V gene: TRBV7-9
J gene: TRBJ2-7
CDR3 protein: CASSLNSQGGLSYEQYF
CDR3 DNA: TGTGCCAGCAGCTTAAATTCACAGGGGGGGTTATCCTACGAGCAGTACTTC

clone size: once
D gene: NA
V gene: TRBV6-5
J gene: TRBJ1-2
CDR3 protein: CASSSPGANYGYTF
CDR3 DNA: TGTGCCAGCAGCTCCCCCGGGGCTAACTATGGCTACACCTTC

clone size: NA
D gene: TRBD1
V gene: TRBV6-6
J gene: TRBJ1-1
CDR3 protein: CASSAKQGLYTEAFF
CDR3 DNA: TGTGCCAGCAGTGCCAAACAGGGGTTGTACACTGAAGCTTTCTTT